This paragraph covers one T cell receptor beta chain sequence. This sample was taken from a study of blood T cell repertoires in COVID-19. In the original analysis: Nucleated cell number was recorded as an estimate derived from reference gene primer amplification. The repertoire was sequenced with immunoSEQ multiplex PCR; TCRdb's copy has only in-frame clones and lacks some. V and J calls and clone size come straight from that table; D and trimming were deduced from the DNA. Seen here are 250,000 to 300,000 clones, approximately 91% observed once, and the top ten hold about an eighth. CDR1 SNHLY and CDR2 FYNNEI come from the germline V gene. The CDR3 is made up of 16 amino acids. The ends were cut back, 3 bases at V and 1 base at J, with 13 bases in the middle.

Material for sequencing was peripheral blood. The TCR comes from a woman aged 55-70 years with acute or convalescent COVID-19. V is TRBV2 and J is TRBJ1-5, with a weak D call TRBD1 (5 bases). CDR3 DNA sequence: TGTGCCAGCAGTGAGGGGGGGAGGAGAAGCAATCAGCCCCAGCATTTT. Protein sequence: CASSEGGRRSNQPQHF.